This TCR beta chain was sequenced during a study of blood T cell repertoires in COVID-19. Across the study: Material from acute and convalescent COVID-19 was sourced from the United States, Italy and Spain. In each case, the material was cDNA or gDNA derived from T cells, B-cell-depleted T cells, or PBMCs.

Trimming pared 0 bases from V and 7 bases from J, leaving 10 bases between. This CDR3 spans 13 amino acids. CDR1 and CDR2 from the germline V gene are SGDLS and YYNGEE. In the original processing: Amplifying reference gene primers gave estimates of nucleated cell counts. The table came from immunoSEQ multiplex PCR; TCRdb's copy has only in-frame clones and leaves some out. V and J calls and clone size follow that table, whereas D and trimming were derived from the DNA. The data hold around 150,000 clones, with about 80% observed a single time. The gene calls are TRBV9 and TRBJ1-2; tentative D call: TRBD1 (5 bases). The clonotype originates from a man aged 45-65 years with acute or convalescent COVID-19. Sequenced material: peripheral blood. As DNA, the CDR3 is TGTGCCAGCAGCGTAGACCAGGGTGGTGGCTACACCTTC. Its protein product is CASSVDQGGGYTF.